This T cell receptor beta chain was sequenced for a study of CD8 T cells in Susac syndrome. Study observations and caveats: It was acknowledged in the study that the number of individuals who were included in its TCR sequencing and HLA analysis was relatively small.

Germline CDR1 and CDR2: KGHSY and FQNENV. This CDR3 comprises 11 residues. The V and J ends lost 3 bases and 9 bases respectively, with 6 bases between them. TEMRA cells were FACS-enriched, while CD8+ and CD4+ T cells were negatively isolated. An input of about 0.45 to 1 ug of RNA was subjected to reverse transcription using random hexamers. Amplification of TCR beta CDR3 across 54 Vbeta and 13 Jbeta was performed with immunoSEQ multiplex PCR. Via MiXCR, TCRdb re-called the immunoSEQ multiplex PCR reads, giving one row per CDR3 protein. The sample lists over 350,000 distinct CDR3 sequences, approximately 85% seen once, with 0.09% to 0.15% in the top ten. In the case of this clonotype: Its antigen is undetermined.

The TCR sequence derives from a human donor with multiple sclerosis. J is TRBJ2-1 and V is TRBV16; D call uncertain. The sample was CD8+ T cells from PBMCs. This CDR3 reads CASSQSFEQFF. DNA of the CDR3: TGTGCCAGCAGCCAGTCTTTTGAGCAGTTCTTC. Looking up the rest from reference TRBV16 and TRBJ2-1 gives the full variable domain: GEEVAQTPKHLVRGEGQKAKLYCAPIKGHSYVFWYQQVLKNEFKFLISFQNENVFDETGMPKERFSAKCLPNSPCSLEIQATKLEDSAVYFCASSQSFEQFFGPGTRLTVL.